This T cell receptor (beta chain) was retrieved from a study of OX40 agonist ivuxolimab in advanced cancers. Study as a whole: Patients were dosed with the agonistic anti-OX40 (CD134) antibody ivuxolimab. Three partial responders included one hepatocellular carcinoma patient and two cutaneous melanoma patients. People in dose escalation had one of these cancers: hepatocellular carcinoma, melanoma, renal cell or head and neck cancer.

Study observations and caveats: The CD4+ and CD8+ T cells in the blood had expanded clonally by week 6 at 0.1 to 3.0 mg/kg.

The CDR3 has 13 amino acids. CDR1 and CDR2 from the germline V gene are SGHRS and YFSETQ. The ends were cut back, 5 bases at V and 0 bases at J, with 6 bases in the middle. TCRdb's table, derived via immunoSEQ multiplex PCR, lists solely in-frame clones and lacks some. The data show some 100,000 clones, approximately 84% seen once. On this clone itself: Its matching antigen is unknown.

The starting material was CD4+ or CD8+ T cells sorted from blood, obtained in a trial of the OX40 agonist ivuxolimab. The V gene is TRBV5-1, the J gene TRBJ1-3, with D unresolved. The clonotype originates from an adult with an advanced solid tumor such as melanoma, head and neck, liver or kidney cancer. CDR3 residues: CASRGSSGNTIYF. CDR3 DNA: TGCGCCAGCAGGGGTAGCTCTGGAAACACCATATATTTT.